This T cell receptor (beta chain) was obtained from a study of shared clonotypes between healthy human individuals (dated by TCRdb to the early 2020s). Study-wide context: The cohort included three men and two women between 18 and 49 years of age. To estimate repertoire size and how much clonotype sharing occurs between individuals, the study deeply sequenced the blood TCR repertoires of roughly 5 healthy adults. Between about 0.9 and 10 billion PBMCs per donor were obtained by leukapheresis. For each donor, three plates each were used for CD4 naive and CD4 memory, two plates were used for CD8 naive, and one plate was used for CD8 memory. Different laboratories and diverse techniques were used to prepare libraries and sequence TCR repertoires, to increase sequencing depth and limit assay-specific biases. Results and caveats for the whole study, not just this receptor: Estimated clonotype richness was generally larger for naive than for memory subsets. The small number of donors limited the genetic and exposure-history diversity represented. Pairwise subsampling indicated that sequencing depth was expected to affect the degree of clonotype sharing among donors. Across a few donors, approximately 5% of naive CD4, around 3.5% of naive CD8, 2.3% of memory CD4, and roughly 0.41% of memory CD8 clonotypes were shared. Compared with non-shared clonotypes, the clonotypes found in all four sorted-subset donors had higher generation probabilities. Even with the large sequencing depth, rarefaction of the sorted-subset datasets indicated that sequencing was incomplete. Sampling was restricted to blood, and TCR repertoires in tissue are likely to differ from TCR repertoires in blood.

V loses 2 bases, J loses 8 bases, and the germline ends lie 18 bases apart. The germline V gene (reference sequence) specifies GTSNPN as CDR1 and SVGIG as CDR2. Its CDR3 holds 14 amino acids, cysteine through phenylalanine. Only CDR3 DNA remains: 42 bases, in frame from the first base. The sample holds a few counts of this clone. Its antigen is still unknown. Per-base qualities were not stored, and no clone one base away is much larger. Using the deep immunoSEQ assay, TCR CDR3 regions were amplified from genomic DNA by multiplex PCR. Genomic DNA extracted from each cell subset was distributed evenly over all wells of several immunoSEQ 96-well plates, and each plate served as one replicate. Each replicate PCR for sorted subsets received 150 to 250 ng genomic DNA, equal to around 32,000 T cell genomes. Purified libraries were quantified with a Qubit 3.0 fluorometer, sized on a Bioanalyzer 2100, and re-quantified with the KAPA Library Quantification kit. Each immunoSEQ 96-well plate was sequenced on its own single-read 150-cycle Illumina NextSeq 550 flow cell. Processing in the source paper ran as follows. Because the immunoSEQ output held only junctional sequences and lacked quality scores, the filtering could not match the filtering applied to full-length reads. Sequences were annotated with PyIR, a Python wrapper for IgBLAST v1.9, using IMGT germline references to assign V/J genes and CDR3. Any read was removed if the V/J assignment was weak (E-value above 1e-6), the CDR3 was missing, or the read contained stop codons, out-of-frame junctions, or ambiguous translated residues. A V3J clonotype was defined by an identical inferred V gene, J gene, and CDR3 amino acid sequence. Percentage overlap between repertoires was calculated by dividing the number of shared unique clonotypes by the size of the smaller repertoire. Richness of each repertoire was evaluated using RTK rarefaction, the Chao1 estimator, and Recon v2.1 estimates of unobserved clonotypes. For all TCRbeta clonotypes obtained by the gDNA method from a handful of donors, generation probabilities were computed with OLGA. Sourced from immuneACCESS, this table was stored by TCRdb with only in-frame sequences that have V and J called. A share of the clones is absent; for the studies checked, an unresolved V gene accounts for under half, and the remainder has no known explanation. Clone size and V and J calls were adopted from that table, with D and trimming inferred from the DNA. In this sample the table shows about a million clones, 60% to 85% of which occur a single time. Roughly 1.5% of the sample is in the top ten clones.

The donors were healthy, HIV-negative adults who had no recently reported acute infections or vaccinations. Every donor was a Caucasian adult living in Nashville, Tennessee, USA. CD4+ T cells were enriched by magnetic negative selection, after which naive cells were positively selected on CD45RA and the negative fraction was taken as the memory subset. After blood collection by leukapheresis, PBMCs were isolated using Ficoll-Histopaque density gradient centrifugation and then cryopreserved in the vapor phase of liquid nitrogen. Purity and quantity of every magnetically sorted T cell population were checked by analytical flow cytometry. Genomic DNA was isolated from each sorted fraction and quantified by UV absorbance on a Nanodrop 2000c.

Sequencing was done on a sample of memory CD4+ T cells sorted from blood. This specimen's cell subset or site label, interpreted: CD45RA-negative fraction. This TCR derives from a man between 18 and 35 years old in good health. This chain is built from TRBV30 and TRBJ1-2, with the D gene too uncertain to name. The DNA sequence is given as TGTGCCTGGAGTCTAGGGCGGAATGACTTGGGCTACACCTTC. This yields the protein CAWSLGRNDLGYTF.